One T cell receptor (beta chain) is described in this entry. Six milliliters of peripheral blood were drawn at each of two time points. The authors amplified TCR beta CDR3 from genomic DNA using two-round multiplex PCR. For every TRBV and TRBJ gene, a specific primer was used in first-round PCR. Each CDR3 protein gets one entry after TCRdb re-called the multiplex PCR reads with MiXCR. This table holds around 16,000 distinct CDR3 sequences, under 55% found once. The data derive from a study of prognosis after radiotherapy for stage I lung cancer. Study in general: Individuals with stage I non-small cell lung cancer joined the cohort between 2018 and January 2019. Among the enrolled patients, approximately 13 had newly diagnosed primary stage I lung tumors, while a few had oligometastatic NSCLC following surgical resection of the primary tumor. Therapy that ran concurrently with stereotactic body radiotherapy was given to no patient.

CDR1 is SGHRS and CDR2 is YFSETQ in the germline V gene. CDR3 length: 13 amino acids. Between the trimmed V and J ends, which lost 1 base and 6 bases, there was a span of 11 bases. The V call is TRBV5-1, the J call TRBJ2-7, with a possible D match to TRBD1 (7 bases). The sequencing here drew on PBMCs, taken before or after stereotactic body radiation therapy (not recorded which). This TCR came from a donor over 45 with non-small cell lung cancer. CDR3 nucleotide sequence: TGCGCCAGCAGCTTGTACAGGGGAGGCGAGCAGTACTTC. The encoded protein is CASSLYRGGEQYF.